Each of the 26 T cell receptor beta chains below was sequenced from the same sample in a study of blood T cells in healthy people across ages. It was with a sample-barcoded 5' primer and a J-beta primer mix that a second PCR of roughly 6 to 11 cycles was run. TCRdb redid the calling of the 5' RACE reads with MiXCR, one entry per CDR3 protein. The sample lists 600,000 to 1,000,000 distinct CDR3 sequences; 55% to 75% were seen once. Sequenced input: blood. These receptors all stem from a man aged 25-45 years in good health.

The CDR3 spells CSAMTTSGEGDTQYF. The CDR3 DNA reads as TGCAGTGCCATGACCACTAGCGGCGAGGGAGATACGCAGTATTTT. The V and J genes are TRBV20-1 and TRBJ2-3, with 8 bases lining up with TRBD2. This CDR3 has 15 residues. The germline V gene has CDR1 DFQATT and CDR2 SNEGSKA (reference sequence). V shed 6 bases and J 5 bases; nucleotides not matched to a gene: 13.

The chain joins TRBV7-6 to TRBJ2-1; TRBD2 aligns across 8 bases. From germline, CDR1 is SGHVS and CDR2 FNYEAQ. Germline trimming cut 5 bases from V and 8 bases from J; bases unmatched to any gene: 5. There are 13 residues in the CDR3. In DNA, the CDR3 is TGTGCCAGCAGCCCGGGACTAGTCTATGAGCAGTTCTTC. This gives the protein CASSPGLVYEQFF.

V is TRBV9 and J is TRBJ2-1, with D possibly TRBD2 on 6 matching bases. The CDR3 is 16 amino acids. Trimming pared 0 bases from V and 7 bases from J, leaving 17 bases between. Per germline, CDR1 SGDLS and CDR2 YYNGEE. DNA for the CDR3: TGTGCCAGCAGCGTAGAGGCTGGGGCAGGGAGGAATGAGCAGTTCTTC. Its protein product is CASSVEAGAGRNEQFF.

Concerning this clonotype: Possible read error: a much larger clone is one base away. The J gene is TRBJ2-3, the V gene TRBV5-1; 7 bases match TRBD1. Germline values: CDR1 SGHRS, CDR2 YFSETQ. The length of the CDR3 is 16 residues. The CDR3 DNA is TGCGCCAGCAGCCCGACGACAGGGCAGCGCACAGAGACGCAGTATTTT. Translating gives CASSPTTGQRTETQYF.

This chain connects TRBV7-8 to TRBJ2-1, with a tentative D call TRBD1 (6 bases). Trimming took 3 bases from V and 4 from J, leaving 34 bases between them. Looked up from germline, CDR1 is SGHVS and CDR2 is FQNEAQ. The CDR3 loop spans 22 amino acids. CDR3 in DNA: TGTGCCAGCAGCTTCTCCCTAGGACAGCTCATTTCCCCCGTTCAAGTATACAATGAGCAGTTCTTC. Residues: CASSFSLGQLISPVQVYNEQFF.

The chain uses TRBV20-1 and TRBJ2-3; no clear D gene. Trimming cost V 3 bases and J 4 bases, with 17 bases left between them. The CDR3 is 15 residues long. The germline gives CDR1 DFQATT, CDR2 SNEGSKA (reference sequence). The CDR3 sequence is CSARDPRVVADTQYF. The DNA of the CDR3 is TGCAGTGCTAGGGACCCCCGGGTGGTTGCAGATACGCAGTATTTT.

V gene TRBV30 combines with J gene TRBJ2-5; weak D call: TRBD2 (6 bases). CDR3 length: 13 residues. V was pared by 5 bases and J by 11 bases, with 21 bases between. Germline V lookup: CDR1 GTSNPN, CDR2 SVGIG (reference sequence). CDR3: CAWERVAGREQYF. Here the CDR3 DNA reads TGTGCCTGGGAACGAGTCGCGGGTCGGGAGCAGTACTTC.

The CDR3 sequence is CASSLALAVAGTQYF. CDR3 DNA sequence: TGTGCCAGCAGCTTAGCGCTAGCGGTGGCAGGTACGCAGTATTTT. The chain uses TRBV7-2 and TRBJ2-3; 7 bases are shared with TRBD2. The J segment lost 8 bases and the V segment lost 0 bases, leaving 8 bases of the junction unmatched. CDR3 length: 15 residues. CDR1 SGHTA and CDR2 FQGNSA come from the germline V gene.

This chain uses TRBV28 with TRBJ1-4, with no clear D. Germline lookup yields CDR1 MDHEN and CDR2 SYDVKM. This CDR3 region has 11 residues. With 5 bases removed from V and 7 bases from J, the gap between germline ends came to 5 bases. This CDR3 is CASSLAEKLFF. The DNA for the CDR3 is TGTGCCAGCAGTCTTGCTGAAAAACTGTTTTTT.

A remark on this clonotype: A junction boundary mismatches the germline segment, possibly from a read error. The chain links TRBV28 to TRBJ2-7, with 7 bases lining up with TRBD1. This CDR3 has 13 residues. From germline, CDR1 is MDHEN and CDR2 SYDVKM. The chain's CDR3 is CASGLSGQDEQYF. CDR3 coding DNA: TGTGCCAGCGGTTTATCTGGACAGGACGAGCAGTACTTC.

The J gene is TRBJ1-4, the V gene TRBV3-1, with 9 bases that match TRBD1. This CDR3 has 14 amino acids. CDR1 is LGHDT, CDR2 YNNKEL, per germline (reference sequence). V was pared by 6 bases and J by 8 bases, with 7 bases of the junction left unmatched. The CDR3 sequence: CASSPGDREEKLFF. The CDR3 DNA reads as TGTGCCAGCAGTCCCGGGGACAGGGAGGAAAAACTGTTTTTT.

This chain links TRBV5-1 with TRBJ1-4; D is undetermined. Looked up from germline, CDR1 is SGHRS and CDR2 is YFSETQ. V was pared by 4 bases and J by 5 bases, with 12 bases between. CDR3 length: 14 residues. The CDR3 loop is CASSPTDGNEKLFF. The CDR3 coding sequence is TGCGCCAGCAGCCCAACGGACGGGAATGAAAAACTGTTTTTT.

The chain combines TRBV30 with TRBJ1-2; no firm D call. Germline V gives CDR1 GTSNPN, CDR2 SVGIG (reference sequence). The CDR3 runs to 12 residues. The V gene lost 2 bases and the J gene lost 9 bases, with 13 bases spanning the gap. CDR3 residues: CAWSRTPVSYTF. CDR3 sequence (DNA): TGTGCCTGGAGTCGGACGCCCGTCAGCTACACCTTC.

The V gene is TRBV20-1, the J gene TRBJ2-1; D ambiguous. Trimming cost V 0 bases and J 2 bases, with 11 bases left between them. Germline values: CDR1 DFQATT, CDR2 SNEGSKA (reference sequence). The CDR3 loop spans 15 amino acids. CDR3 sequence: CSARDQEFTYNEQFF. The DNA for the CDR3 is TGCAGTGCTAGAGATCAGGAGTTCACCTACAATGAGCAGTTCTTC.

V is TRBV29-1 and J is TRBJ1-4, with 9 bases lining up with TRBD1. This CDR3 has 15 residues. The germline V gene encodes CDR1 SQVTM and CDR2 ANQGSEA. Trimming took 4 bases from V and 0 from J; bases not matched to a gene: 3. CDR3 nucleotides: TGCAGCGTTGGAAGGACAGGGGCAACTAATGAAAAACTGTTTTTT. It codes for CSVGRTGATNEKLFF.

This rearrangement joins TRBV6-5 to TRBJ1-2, with D unclear. CDR3 size: 14 residues. Trimming left V 4 bases short and J 4 bases short, with 13 bases between. The germline V gene has CDR1 MNHEY and CDR2 SVGAGI. CDR3 in DNA: TGTGCCAGCAGTTCCCCTGACCCCCCCTATGGCTACACCTTC. Translated, it gives CASSSPDPPYGYTF.

V and J are TRBV6-5 and TRBJ2-4; perhaps TRBD2 as D (6 bases). The end of the DNA is better explained by TRBJ2-7, so the J call may be wrong. Germline V gene sequence: CDR1 MNHEY, CDR2 SVGAGI. There are 13 residues in the CDR3. The CDR3 nucleotides read TGTGCCAGCAGTTACCGACCTAGCGACGAGCAGTACTTC. Residues: CASSYRPSDEQYF.

There are a few counts of this clonotype. The gene calls are TRBV7-2 and TRBJ1-2; D remains unclear. V lost 4 bases and J 8 bases, leaving 11 bases between the germline ends. This CDR3 is 12 amino acids long. Germline values: CDR1 SGHTA, CDR2 FQGNSA. The CDR3 nucleotides are TGTGCCAGCAGCTCCGGACCGGCCGGCTACACCTTC. Protein product: CASSSGPAGYTF. The full variable domain, its missing parts supplied by reference TRBV7-2 and TRBJ1-2, is GAGVSQSPSNKVTEKGKDVELRCDPISGHTALYWYRQSLGQGLEFLIYFQGNSAPDKSGLPSDRFSAERTGGSVSTLTIQRTQQEDSAVYLCASSSGPAGYTFGSGTRLTVV.

In this sample, this clonotype turned up a few times. This chain connects TRBV29-1 to TRBJ2-7, with D unresolved. Germline V gene lookup returns CDR1 SQVTM and CDR2 ANQGSEA. Trimming removed 4 bases from V and 0 bases from J, with 16 bases in between. The CDR3 is made up of 15 amino acids. CDR3 in amino acids: CSVGVVSIISYEQYF. CDR3 sequence (DNA): TGCAGCGTTGGGGTCGTCAGCATAATCTCCTACGAGCAGTACTTC.

Only a few counts were recorded for this clonotype. This chain connects TRBV20-1 to TRBJ2-1; D possibly corresponds to TRBD1 (7 bases). Germline CDR1 reads DFQATT; CDR2 reads SNEGSKA (reference sequence). V was pared by 0 bases and J by 10 bases, with 19 bases between. CDR3 size: 15 residues. CDR3 DNA sequence: TGCAGTGCTAGAGATCAGGGGGAGGATCTTGGCGAGCAGTTCTTC. Its translation: CSARDQGEDLGEQFF.

This clonotype has only a few counts. Here the CDR3 DNA reads TGTGCCAGCAGCAGAACAGTCGATGAGCAGTTCTTC. Translated: CASSRTVDEQFF. The chain employs TRBV7-9 and TRBJ2-1; D remains unclear. Germline V lookup: CDR1 SEHNR, CDR2 FQNEAQ (reference sequence). The V and J ends lost 5 bases and 8 bases respectively, with 10 bases between them. There are 12 residues in the CDR3. Variable domain in full (rest from reference TRBV7-9 and TRBJ2-1): DTGVSQNPRHKITKRGQNVTFRCDPISEHNRLYWYRQTLGQGPEFLTYFQNEAQLEKSRLLSDRFSAERPKGSFSTLEIQRTEQGDSAMYLCASSRTVDEQFFGPGTRLTVL.

J is TRBJ1-2 and V is TRBV7-9; D call uncertain. This CDR3 is built from 12 residues. The germline gives CDR1 SEHNR, CDR2 FQNEAQ (reference sequence). V lost 1 base, J lost 8 bases, and 8 bases lay in between. The CDR3 region is CASSLGAKGYTF. CDR3 coding DNA: TGTGCCAGCAGCTTAGGGGCGAAGGGCTACACCTTC.

The chain has TRBV7-8 and TRBJ2-1; D is possibly TRBD2 (5 bases). Trimming shortened V by 5 bases and J by 8 bases, and 19 bases separated the two germline ends. Germline V gene sequence: CDR1 SGHVS, CDR2 FQNEAQ. CDR3 length: 15 residues. CDR3 sequence reads: CASSLGVTTMDEQFF. DNA of the CDR3: TGTGCCAGCAGCCTCGGGGTAACTACTATGGATGAGCAGTTCTTC. Variable domain in full (rest from reference TRBV7-8 and TRBJ2-1): GAGVSQSPRYKVAKRGQDVALRCDPISGHVSLFWYQQALGQGPEFLTYFQNEAQLDKSGLPSDRFFAERPEGSVSTLKIQRTQQEDSAVYLCASSLGVTTMDEQFFGPGTRLTVL.

The chain links TRBV24-1 to TRBJ2-1; TRBD2 agrees at 13 bases. The CDR3 spans 14 residues. Germline trimming cut 9 bases from V and 3 bases from J; bases unmatched to any gene: 1. Looked up from germline, CDR1 is KGHDR and CDR2 is SFDVKD. CDR3 amino acids: CATGTSGNYNEQFF. The CDR3, as DNA: TGTGCCACCGGGACTAGCGGGAACTACAATGAGCAGTTCTTC.

This rearrangement joins TRBV3-1 to TRBJ2-1; either TRBD1 or TRBD2 may supply D (5 bases each). Germline CDR1 is LGHDT and CDR2 is YNNKEL (reference sequence). Trimming left V 1 base short and J 0 bases short, with 10 bases between. This CDR3 region has 16 residues. The CDR3 reads CASSQGGSVSYNEQFF. CDR3 nucleotide sequence: TGTGCCAGCAGCCAAGGGGGGAGTGTCTCCTACAATGAGCAGTTCTTC.

V usage is TRBV12-3 or TRBV12-4 and J usage is TRBJ2-7; TRBD1 matches 7 bases. V lost 3 bases, J lost 4 bases, and 6 bases stayed unmatched. The CDR3 runs to 14 residues. In DNA form, the CDR3 reads TGTGCCAGCAGTTTCTCTGGGACAGCGTACGAGCAGTACTTC. Protein product: CASSFSGTAYEQYF.